Listed below are T cell receptor beta chains from one sample, sequenced in a study of blood T cell repertoires in COVID-19. The table came from immunoSEQ multiplex PCR; TCRdb's copy has only in-frame clones and leaves some out. The table lists tens of thousands of clones, roughly 88% of them singletons. Sequencing was done on a sample of peripheral blood. The receptors here all came from a human donor in a cohort sampled during active COVID-19. The donor label of this sample is uncertain. Each CDR3 is given with its conserved first and last residue. Each record gives: clone size, V gene, CDR3 length, D gene, J gene, CDR3 DNA, CDR3 protein. D genes are given only for firm matches. Clone size appears in some rows only: once, few, many, or a class for an expanded clone.

once	TRBV3-1/TRBV3-2	14	NA	TRBJ2-1	TGTGCCAGCAGCCAAGATAGGCAGGGTAGTGAGCAGTTCTTC	CASSQDRQGSEQFF
once	TRBV11-2	12	NA	TRBJ2-7	TGTGCCAGCAGCCAGGGATCCTACGAGCAGTACTTC	CASSQGSYEQYF
NA	TRBV19	15	NA	TRBJ2-7	TGTGCCAGTAGTTTGGGTTCTACAGAATCCTACGAGCAGTACTTC	CASSLGSTESYEQYF
once	TRBV5-1	17	TRBD2	TRBJ2-2	TGCGCCAGCAGCTTGGGGACTAGCGGGAGGTCCACCGGGGAGCTGTTTTTT	CASSLGTSGRSTGELFF
NA	TRBV30	17	NA	TRBJ1-1	TGTGCCTGGAGCTTCCCAGGGAATACAGCAATGAACACTGAAGCTTTCTTT	CAWSFPGNTAMNTEAFF
NA	TRBV6-5	14	TRBD1	TRBJ2-5	TGTGCCAGCATCCCGGGACAGGGGCCAGAGACCCAGTACTTC	CASIPGQGPETQYF
NA	TRBV6-5	14	NA	TRBJ1-1	TGTGCCAGCAGTAGCCAATTAGGGAGGACTGAAGCTTTCTTT	CASSSQLGRTEAFF
NA	TRBV7-9	14	NA	TRBJ1-2	TGTGCCAGCAGCTTTGTCGCCCAGGTGGATGGCTACACCTTC	CASSFVAQVDGYTF
few	TRBV7-6	14	TRBD1	TRBJ1-4	TGTGCCAGCAGCAGGGGGACAGGTTCTGAAAAACTGTTTTTT	CASSRGTGSEKLFF
NA	TRBV2	12	NA	TRBJ1-2	TGTGCCAGCAGACGAGGGGGACACGGCTACACCTTC	CASRRGGHGYTF
NA	TRBV5-1	15	TRBD1	TRBJ1-2	TGCGCCAGCAGCAGGACAGGGGGCCAGAACTATGGCTACACCTTC	CASSRTGGQNYGYTF
once	TRBV5-1	14	TRBD2	TRBJ2-1	TGCGCCAGCAGCTCCGGACTAGCGAGCAATGAGCAGTTCTTC	CASSSGLASNEQFF
NA	TRBV6-5	15	TRBD1	TRBJ2-3	TGTGCCAGCAGGGCGACAGGGACATACACAGATACGCAGTATTTT	CASRATGTYTDTQYF
medium-sized	TRBV28	16	TRBD1	TRBJ2-7	TGTGCCAGCAACCGGGACAGGGTCAGCGCCACCTACGAGCAGTACTTC	CASNRDRVSATYEQYF
NA	TRBV5-1	11	NA	TRBJ2-3	TGCGCCAGCAGACTCGGAGATACGCAGTATTTT	CASRLGDTQYF
NA	TRBV6-5	15	TRBD2	TRBJ2-1	TGTGCCAGCAGTCAGGGACTAGCGGGTTACAATGAGCAGTTCTTC	CASSQGLAGYNEQFF
NA	TRBV28	15	NA	TRBJ2-3	TGTGCCAGCAGTTTAGGAGCGATTAGCACAGATACGCAGTATTTT	CASSLGAISTDTQYF
NA	TRBV5-1	14	TRBD2	TRBJ2-1	TGCGCCAGCAGCTTGGATCCGGGAGGCAATGAGCAGTTCTTC	CASSLDPGGNEQFF
NA	TRBV11-2	14	NA	TRBJ1-1	TGTGCCAGCAGCACCGATATGGGGAGCACTGAAGCTTTCTTT	CASSTDMGSTEAFF
NA	TRBV7-2	14	NA	TRBJ1-5	TGTGCCAGCAGCGCGGACACCAGCAATCAGCCCCAGCATTTT	CASSADTSNQPQHF
NA	TRBV18	14	TRBD2	TRBJ2-5	TGTGCCAGCTCTACCGGGACTACGAAAGAGACCCAGTACTTC	CASSTGTTKETQYF
NA	TRBV11-2	14	NA	TRBJ2-7	TGTGCCAGCAGCTCCCGACTAGATTCCTACGAGCAGTACTTC	CASSSRLDSYEQYF
NA	TRBV9	16	TRBD2	TRBJ2-5	TGTGCCAGCAGCGTCGGACTAGCGGAATCCCAAGAGACCCAGTACTTC	CASSVGLAESQETQYF
NA	TRBV27	16	TRBD2	TRBJ2-1	TGTGCCAGCACCAGTTTGGGACTAGCGGGAGTAGTTGAGCAGTTCTTC	CASTSLGLAGVVEQFF